Reported below is one TCR beta chain. In the original processing: The assay estimated nucleated cells by amplifying reference gene primers. Assay used: immunoSEQ multiplex PCR; TCRdb lists only in-frame clones, some missing. V, J and clone size reflect that table, while D and trimming were determined from the DNA. The data contain some 50,000 clones, about four fifths of them singletons. Germline V gene lookup returns CDR1 SEHNR and CDR2 FQNEAQ (reference sequence). This CDR3 has 12 amino acids. V dropped 1 base and J dropped 13 bases, with 8 bases sitting between them. The sample comes from a study of blood T cell repertoires in COVID-19. At the level of the study: Italy, Spain and the United States were the sources of the convalescent and acute COVID-19 samples. The analysed material was cDNA or gDNA that came from T cells, B-cell-depleted T cells, or PBMCs.

The V call is TRBV7-9, the J call TRBJ1-6; unclear D gene. This sequence was found in a man aged 50-59 years with active COVID-19. The specimen was peripheral blood. CDR3 region: CASSLESFPLHF. DNA of the CDR3: TGTGCCAGCAGCTTAGAATCATTCCCCCTCCACTTT.